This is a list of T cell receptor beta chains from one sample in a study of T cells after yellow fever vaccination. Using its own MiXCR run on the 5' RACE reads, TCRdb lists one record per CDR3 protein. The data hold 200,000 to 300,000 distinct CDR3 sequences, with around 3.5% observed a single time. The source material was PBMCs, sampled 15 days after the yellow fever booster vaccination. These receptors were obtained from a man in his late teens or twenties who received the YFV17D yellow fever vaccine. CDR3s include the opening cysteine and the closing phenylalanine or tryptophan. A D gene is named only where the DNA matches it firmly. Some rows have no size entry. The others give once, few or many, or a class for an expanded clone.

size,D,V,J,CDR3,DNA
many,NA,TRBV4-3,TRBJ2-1,CASSPMGSDEQFF,TGCGCCAGCAGCCCTATGGGAAGCGATGAGCAGTTCTTC
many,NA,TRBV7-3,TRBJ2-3,CASSLTSGEATDTQYF,TGTGCCAGCAGCTTAACGTCTGGCGAAGCCACAGATACGCAGTATTTT
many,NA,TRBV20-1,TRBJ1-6,CSASPTASSYNSPLHF,TGCAGTGCTTCACCGACAGCGAGCTCCTATAATTCACCCCTCCACTTT
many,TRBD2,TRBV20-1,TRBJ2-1,CSARGPGRDEQFF,TGCAGTGCCCGGGGTCCAGGGAGGGATGAGCAGTTCTTC
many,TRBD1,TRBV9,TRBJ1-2,CASSVGTGNYGYTF,TGTGCCAGCAGCGTAGGGACAGGGAACTATGGCTACACCTTC
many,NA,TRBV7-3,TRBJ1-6,CASSFSVQGVSPLHF,TGTGCCAGCAGCTTCTCGGTCCAGGGAGTTTCACCCCTCCACTTT
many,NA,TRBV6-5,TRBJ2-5,CASSYSIMSGVWGETQYF,TGTGCCAGCAGTTACTCGATAATGAGTGGAGTGTGGGGAGAGACCCAGTACTTC
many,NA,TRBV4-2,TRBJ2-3,CASSQSQLDTQYF,TGTGCCAGCAGCCAGAGTCAGTTAGATACGCAGTATTTT
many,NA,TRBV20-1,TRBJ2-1,CSAPPPRGGYNEQFF,TGCAGTGCTCCACCCCCTAGGGGGGGTTACAATGAGCAGTTCTTC
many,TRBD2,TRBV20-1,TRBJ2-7,CSARDRGGGYEQYF,TGCAGTGCTAGAGATCGTGGGGGGGGCTACGAGCAGTACTTC
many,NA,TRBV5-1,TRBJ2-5,CASSLAQETQYF,TGCGCCAGCAGCTTGGCCCAAGAGACCCAGTACTTC
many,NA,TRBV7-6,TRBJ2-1,CASSLGGGLYNEQFF,TGTGCCAGCAGCTTGGGCGGGGGCCTTTACAATGAGCAGTTCTTC
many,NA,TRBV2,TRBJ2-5,CAGRTDQETQYF,TGTGCCGGCAGGACAGACCAAGAGACCCAGTACTTC
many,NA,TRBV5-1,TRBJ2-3,CASRGRPGVDTQYF,TGCGCCAGCAGGGGCAGGCCGGGAGTAGATACGCAGTATTTT
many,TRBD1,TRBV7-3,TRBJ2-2,CASSSKGGQGDGELFF,TGTGCCAGCAGCTCCAAAGGGGGACAGGGGGACGGGGAGCTGTTTTTT
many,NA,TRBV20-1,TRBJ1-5,CSASKSPNQPQHF,TGCAGTGCTAGTAAGTCACCCAATCAGCCCCAGCATTTT
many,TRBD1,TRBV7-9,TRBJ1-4,CASSLRTGGAVLFF,TGTGCCAGCAGCTTACGGACAGGGGGCGCGGTACTGTTTTTT
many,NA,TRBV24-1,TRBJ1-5,CATSDPRAGFQPQHF,TGTGCCACCAGTGATCCTAGGGCCGGCTTTCAGCCCCAGCATTTT
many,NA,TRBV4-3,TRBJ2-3,CASSQEGTVADTQYF,TGCGCCAGCAGCCAAGAAGGGACGGTTGCAGATACGCAGTATTTT
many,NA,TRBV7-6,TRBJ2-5,CASSPNQETQYF,TGTGCCAGCAGCCCGAACCAAGAGACCCAGTACTTC
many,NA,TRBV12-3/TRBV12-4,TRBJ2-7,CASSLGGVAAHEQYF,TGTGCCAGCAGTTTAGGAGGGGTAGCGGCGCACGAGCAGTACTTC
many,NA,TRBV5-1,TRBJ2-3,CASSQGDSTDTQYF,TGCGCCAGCAGCCAAGGCGATTCCACAGATACGCAGTATTTT
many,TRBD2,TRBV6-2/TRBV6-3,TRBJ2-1,CASSLASAGGLNEQFF,TGTGCCAGCAGTTTAGCATCAGCGGGGGGGCTCAATGAGCAGTTCTTC
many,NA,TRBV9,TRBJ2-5,CASSPTVAKETQYF,TGTGCCAGCAGCCCCACAGTGGCTAAAGAGACCCAGTACTTC
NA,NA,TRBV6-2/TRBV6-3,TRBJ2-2,CASSPRPHKTNTGELFF,TGTGCCAGCAGTCCACGCCCTCACAAGACGAACACCGGGGAGCTGTTTTTT
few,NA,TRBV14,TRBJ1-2,CASSQAGHGYGYTF,TGTGCCAGCAGCCAAGCTGGACACGGATATGGCTACACCTTC
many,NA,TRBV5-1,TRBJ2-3,CASSLGDKDTQYF,TGCGCCAGCAGCTTGGGAGATAAGGATACGCAGTATTTT
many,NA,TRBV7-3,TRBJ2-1,CASSIDSYNEQFF,TGTGCCAGCAGCATCGACAGTTACAATGAGCAGTTCTTC
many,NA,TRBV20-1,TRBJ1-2,CSARNPGPVGGYTF,TGCAGTGCTAGGAACCCGGGCCCAGTGGGTGGCTACACCTTC
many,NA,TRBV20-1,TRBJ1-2,CSAKNGLPRDYGYTF,TGCAGTGCTAAAAATGGGCTACCCAGGGACTATGGCTACACCTTC
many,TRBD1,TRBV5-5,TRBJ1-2,CASSTAGTGFYGYTF,TGTGCCAGCAGCACTGCGGGGACAGGTTTTTATGGCTACACCTTC
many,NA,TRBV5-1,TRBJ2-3,CASRDLPDTQYF,TGCGCCAGCCGTGATCTCCCAGATACGCAGTATTTT
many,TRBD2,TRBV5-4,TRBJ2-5,CASSPSSGEGTQYF,TGTGCCAGCAGCCCCTCCAGCGGGGAGGGGACCCAGTACTTC
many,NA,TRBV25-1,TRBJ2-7,CASSASYEQYF,TGTGCCAGCAGTGCCTCCTACGAGCAGTACTTC
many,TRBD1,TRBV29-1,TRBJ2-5,CSVKGQGQETQYF,TGCAGCGTGAAGGGACAGGGGCAAGAGACCCAGTACTTC
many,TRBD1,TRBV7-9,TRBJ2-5,CASSSAPGTGGRETQYF,TGTGCCAGCAGTTCTGCTCCCGGGACAGGGGGTCGGGAGACCCAGTACTTC
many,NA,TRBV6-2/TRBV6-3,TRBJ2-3,CASSYVGGSGDTQYF,TGTGCCAGCAGTTACGTTGGGGGTTCTGGAGATACGCAGTATTTT
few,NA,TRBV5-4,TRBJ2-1,CASSRQIEQFF,TGTGCCAGCAGCCGACAGATTGAGCAGTTCTTC
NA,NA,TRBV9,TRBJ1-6,CASSVEGYSPLHF,TGTGCCAGCAGCGTAGAGGGGTATTCACCCCTCCACTTT
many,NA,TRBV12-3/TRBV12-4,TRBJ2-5,CASSLALDSSPETQYF,TGTGCCAGCAGTTTAGCTCTGGACAGCTCCCCAGAGACCCAGTACTTC
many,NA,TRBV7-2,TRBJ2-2,CASRVKGSGELFF,TGTGCCAGCAGGGTTAAAGGGTCCGGGGAGCTGTTTTTT
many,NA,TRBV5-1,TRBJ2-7,CASSLERVPIGEQYF,TGCGCCAGCAGCTTGGAACGGGTCCCCATCGGGGAGCAGTACTTC
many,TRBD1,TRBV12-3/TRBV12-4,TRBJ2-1,CASSLGGQLVVSYNEQFF,TGTGCCAGCAGTTTAGGGGGACAGCTCGTAGTTTCCTACAATGAGCAGTTCTTC
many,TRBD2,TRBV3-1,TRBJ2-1,CASSQDGRGGNYNEQFF,TGTGCCAGCAGCCAAGATGGTCGCGGGGGGAACTACAATGAGCAGTTCTTC
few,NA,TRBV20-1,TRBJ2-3,CSAPGPYTDTQYF,TGCAGTGCCCCGGGACCCTACACAGATACGCAGTATTTT
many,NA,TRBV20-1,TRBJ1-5,CSARDARDISNQPQHF,TGCAGTGCTAGAGACGCCAGGGACATTAGCAATCAGCCCCAGCATTTT
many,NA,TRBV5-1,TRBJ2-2,CASSQTTNTGELFF,TGCGCCAGCAGCCAAACTACGAACACCGGGGAGCTGTTTTTT
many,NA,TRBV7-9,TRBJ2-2,CASSLIRSNTGELFF,TGTGCCAGCAGCTTAATCAGGAGTAACACCGGGGAGCTGTTTTTT
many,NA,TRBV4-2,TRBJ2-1,CASSQGGLQSYNEQFF,TGTGCCAGCAGCCAGGGGGGTCTCCAATCCTACAATGAGCAGTTCTTC
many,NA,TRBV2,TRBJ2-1,CASRPVTRYNEQFF,TGTGCCAGCAGGCCGGTAACCCGCTACAATGAGCAGTTCTTC
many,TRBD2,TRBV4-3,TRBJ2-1,CASSQPSGGRNEQFF,TGCGCCAGCAGCCAGCCCAGCGGGGGTAGGAATGAGCAGTTCTTC
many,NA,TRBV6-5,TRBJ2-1,CASGRDSSYNEQFF,TGTGCCAGCGGGCGGGACAGCTCCTACAATGAGCAGTTCTTC
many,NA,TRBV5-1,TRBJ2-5,CASSAWGTGETQYF,TGCGCCAGCAGCGCCTGGGGGACGGGGGAGACCCAGTACTTC
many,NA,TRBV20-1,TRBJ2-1,CSATDRLPIPYNEQFF,TGCAGTGCCACAGACAGGCTGCCAATCCCCTACAATGAGCAGTTCTTC
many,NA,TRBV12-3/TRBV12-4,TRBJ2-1,CASSLGWAGSNEQFF,TGTGCCAGCAGTTTGGGATGGGCAGGGAGCAATGAGCAGTTCTTC
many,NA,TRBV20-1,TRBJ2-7,CSAIYRLKTYEQYF,TGCAGTGCTATTTATAGGTTAAAGACCTACGAGCAGTACTTC